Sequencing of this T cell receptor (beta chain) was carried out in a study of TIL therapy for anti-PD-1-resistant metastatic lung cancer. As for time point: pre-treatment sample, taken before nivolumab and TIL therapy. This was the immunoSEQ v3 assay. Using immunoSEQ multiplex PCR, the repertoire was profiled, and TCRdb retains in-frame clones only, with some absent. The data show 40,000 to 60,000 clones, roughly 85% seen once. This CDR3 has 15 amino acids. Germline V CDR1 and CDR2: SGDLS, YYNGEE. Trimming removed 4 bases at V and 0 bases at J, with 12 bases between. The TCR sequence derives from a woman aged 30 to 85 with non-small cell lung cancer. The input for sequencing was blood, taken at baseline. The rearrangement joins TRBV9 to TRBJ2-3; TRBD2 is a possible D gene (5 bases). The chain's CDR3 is CASSPLGVSTDTQYF. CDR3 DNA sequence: TGTGCCAGCAGCCCCCTCGGGGTTAGCACAGATACGCAGTATTTT. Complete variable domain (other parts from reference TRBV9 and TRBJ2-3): DSGVTQTPKHLITATGQRVTLRCSPRSGDLSVYWYQQSLDQGLQFLIQYYNGEERAKGNILERFSAQQFPDLHSELNLSSLELGDSALYFCASSPLGVSTDTQYFGPGTRLTVL.